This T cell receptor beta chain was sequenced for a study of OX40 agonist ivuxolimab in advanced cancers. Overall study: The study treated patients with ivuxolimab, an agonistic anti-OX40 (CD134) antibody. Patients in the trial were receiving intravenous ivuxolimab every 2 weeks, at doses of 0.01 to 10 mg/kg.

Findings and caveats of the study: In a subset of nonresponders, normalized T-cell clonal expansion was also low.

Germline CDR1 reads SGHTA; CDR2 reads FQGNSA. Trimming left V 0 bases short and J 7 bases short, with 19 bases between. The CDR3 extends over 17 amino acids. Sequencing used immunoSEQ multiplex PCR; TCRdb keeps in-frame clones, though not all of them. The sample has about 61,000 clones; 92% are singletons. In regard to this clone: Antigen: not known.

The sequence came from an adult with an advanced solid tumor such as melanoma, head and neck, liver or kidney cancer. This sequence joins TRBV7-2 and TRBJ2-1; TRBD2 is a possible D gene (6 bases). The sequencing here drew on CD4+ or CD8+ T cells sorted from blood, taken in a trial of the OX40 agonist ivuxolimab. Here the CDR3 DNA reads TGTGCCAGCAGCTTAGCCCCGGGACTCCTTACGGAGAATGAGCAGTTCTTC. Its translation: CASSLAPGLLTENEQFF.